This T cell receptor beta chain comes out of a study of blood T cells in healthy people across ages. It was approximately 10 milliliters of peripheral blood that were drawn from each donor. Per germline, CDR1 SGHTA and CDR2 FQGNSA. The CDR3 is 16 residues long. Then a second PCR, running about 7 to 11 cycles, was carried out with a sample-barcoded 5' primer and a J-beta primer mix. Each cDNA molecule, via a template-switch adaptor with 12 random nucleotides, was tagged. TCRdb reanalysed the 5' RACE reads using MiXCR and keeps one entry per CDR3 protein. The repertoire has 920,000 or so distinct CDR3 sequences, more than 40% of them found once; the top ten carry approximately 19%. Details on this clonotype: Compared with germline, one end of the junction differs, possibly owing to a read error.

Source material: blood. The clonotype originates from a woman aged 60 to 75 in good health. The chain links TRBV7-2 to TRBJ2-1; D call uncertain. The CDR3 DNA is TGTGCCAGCAGCCCGAGATTGATGGGGTCCTCCAATGAGCAGTTCTTC. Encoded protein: CASSPRLMGSSNEQFF.